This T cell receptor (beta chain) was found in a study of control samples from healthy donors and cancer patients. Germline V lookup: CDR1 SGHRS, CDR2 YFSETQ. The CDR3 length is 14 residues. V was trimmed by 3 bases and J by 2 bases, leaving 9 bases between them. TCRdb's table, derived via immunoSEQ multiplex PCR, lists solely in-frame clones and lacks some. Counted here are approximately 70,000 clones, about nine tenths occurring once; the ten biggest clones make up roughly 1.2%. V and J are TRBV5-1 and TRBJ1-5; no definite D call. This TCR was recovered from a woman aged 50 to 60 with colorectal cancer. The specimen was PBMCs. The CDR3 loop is CASSYGGGNQPQHF. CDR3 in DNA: TGCGCCAGCAGCTACGGAGGCGGCAATCAGCCCCAGCATTTT.